This T cell receptor beta chain was recorded in a study of cytomegalovirus exposure and HLA in healthy donors. The primer mix had 60 Vbeta and 13 Jbeta primers. As originally analysed: Per a later analysis, the number of unique TCR beta chains was some 75 million, of which some 9.9 million were shared. Repertoires were generated with immunoSEQ multiplex PCR, while TCRdb's copy carries only in-frame clones and drops some. That table supplies the V and J calls and clone size; D and trimming were determined from the DNA. Of approximately 140,000 clones in the sample, 81% were seen once. Germline-derived CDR1 and CDR2 are SGHVS and FNYEAQ. Trimming cost V 5 bases and J 6 bases; bases outside gene matches: 9. This CDR3 spans 17 amino acids.

The sequenced sample was PBMCs. The origin of this receptor is a man younger than 30 in good health and CMV-seronegative. The V and J genes are TRBV7-6 and TRBJ2-2; the match to TRBD2 covers 13 bases. The CDR3 nucleotides are TGTGCCAGCAGCAACCGACTAGCGGGGGGCCCTCCCGGGGAGCTGTTTTTT. Amino acid sequence: CASSNRLAGGPPGELFF.